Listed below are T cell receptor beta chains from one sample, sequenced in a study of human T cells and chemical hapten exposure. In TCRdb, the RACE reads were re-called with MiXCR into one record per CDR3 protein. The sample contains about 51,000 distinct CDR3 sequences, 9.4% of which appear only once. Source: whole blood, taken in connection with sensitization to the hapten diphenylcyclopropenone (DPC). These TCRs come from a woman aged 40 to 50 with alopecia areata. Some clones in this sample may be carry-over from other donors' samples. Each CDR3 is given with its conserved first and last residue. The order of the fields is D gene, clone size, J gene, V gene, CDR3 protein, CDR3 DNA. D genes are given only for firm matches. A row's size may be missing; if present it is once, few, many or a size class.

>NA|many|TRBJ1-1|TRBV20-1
CSARENTEAFF
TGCAGTGCTAGAGAGAACACTGAAGCTTTCTTT
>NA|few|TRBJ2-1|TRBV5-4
CASSLAWQGRYNEQFF
TGTGCCAGCAGCTTGGCTTGGCAGGGCAGGTACAATGAGCAGTTCTTC
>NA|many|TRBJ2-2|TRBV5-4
CASSFEGGTGELFF
TGTGCCAGCAGCTTCGAGGGGGGCACCGGGGAGCTGTTTTTT
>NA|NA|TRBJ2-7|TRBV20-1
CSARDLEGHEQYF
TGCAGTGCTAGAGATTTGGAGGGCCACGAGCAGTACTTC
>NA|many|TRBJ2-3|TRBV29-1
CSVDRLADTQYF
TGCAGCGTTGATCGACTAGCAGATACGCAGTATTTT
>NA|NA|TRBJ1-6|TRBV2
CASSLGGQGYSPLHF
TGTGCCAGCTCACTCGGGGGGCAGGGGTATTCACCCCTCCACTTT
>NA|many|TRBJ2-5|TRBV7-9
CASSRSKETQYF
TGTGCCAGCAGCCGATCAAAAGAGACCCAGTACTTC
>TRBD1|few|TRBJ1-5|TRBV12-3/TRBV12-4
CASSPRGRGQPQHF
TGTGCCAGCAGTCCCAGGGGGCGCGGGCAGCCCCAGCATTTT
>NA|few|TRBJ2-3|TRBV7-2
CASSLTQGDTQYF
TGTGCCAGCAGCCTAACACAGGGAGATACGCAGTATTTT
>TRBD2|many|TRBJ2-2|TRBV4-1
CASSLGTSGDTGELFF
TGCGCCAGCAGCCTGGGGACTAGCGGGGACACCGGGGAGCTGTTTTTT
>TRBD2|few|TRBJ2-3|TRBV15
CATSRDREGTDTQYF
TGTGCCACCAGCAGAGATCGGGAGGGGACAGATACGCAGTATTTT
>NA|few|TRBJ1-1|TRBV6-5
CASSRGRNPIGTEAFF
TGTGCCAGCAGCAGGGGACGGAACCCTATCGGCACTGAAGCTTTCTTT
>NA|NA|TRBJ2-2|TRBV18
CASSPLENTGELFF
TGTGCCAGCTCACCACTGGAAAACACCGGGGAGCTGTTTTTT
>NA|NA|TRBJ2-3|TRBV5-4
CASSLLGGPTDTQYF
TGTGCCAGCAGCTTGTTGGGGGGCCCGACAGATACGCAGTATTTT
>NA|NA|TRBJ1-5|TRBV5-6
CASSLAGSLGNQPQHF
TGTGCCAGCAGCTTGGCCGGGTCCCTGGGGAATCAGCCCCAGCATTTT
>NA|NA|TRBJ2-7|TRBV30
CAYKPKTEPYEQYF
TGTGCCTACAAACCAAAGACAGAACCCTACGAGCAGTACTTC
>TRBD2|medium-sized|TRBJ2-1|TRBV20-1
CSARDPLAGDYNEQFF
TGCAGTGCTAGAGATCCACTAGCGGGGGACTACAATGAGCAGTTCTTC
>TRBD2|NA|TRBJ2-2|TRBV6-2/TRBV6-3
CASSTSGANTGELFF
TGTGCCAGCAGTACAAGCGGGGCGAACACCGGGGAGCTGTTTTTT
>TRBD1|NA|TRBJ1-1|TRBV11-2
CASSSRGQMNTEAFF
TGTGCCAGCAGCTCCCGGGGACAGATGAACACTGAAGCTTTCTTT
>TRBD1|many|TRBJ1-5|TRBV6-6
CASRGTGLNSNQPQHF
TGTGCCAGTCGCGGGACAGGGTTGAATAGCAATCAGCCCCAGCATTTT
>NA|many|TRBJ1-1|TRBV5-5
CASSLGTGTNTEAFF
TGTGCCAGCAGCTTGGGTACGGGGACGAACACTGAAGCTTTCTTT
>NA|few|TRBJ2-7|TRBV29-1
CSVVWAGAMQYF
TGCAGCGTTGTTTGGGCAGGGGCTATGCAGTACTTC
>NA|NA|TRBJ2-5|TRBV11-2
CASSLVSDEETQYF
TGTGCCAGCAGCTTAGTGTCAGATGAAGAGACCCAGTACTTC
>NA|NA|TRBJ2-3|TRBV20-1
CSARGPYMGYRADTQYF
TGCAGTGCTAGAGGGCCTTATATGGGGTATCGGGCAGATACGCAGTATTTT
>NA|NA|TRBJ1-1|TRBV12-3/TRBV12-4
CASRANTEAFF
TGTGCCAGCAGGGCGAACACTGAAGCTTTCTTT
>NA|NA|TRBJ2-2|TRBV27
CASSNRVGGELFF
TGTGCCAGCAGTAACAGGGTTGGCGGGGAGCTGTTTTTT
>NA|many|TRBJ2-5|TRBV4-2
CASSQDFTIKETQYF
TGTGCCAGCAGCCAAGATTTCACGATTAAAGAGACCCAGTACTTC
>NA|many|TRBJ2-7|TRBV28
CASSFGSYEQYF
TGTGCCAGCAGTTTCGGCTCCTACGAGCAGTACTTC
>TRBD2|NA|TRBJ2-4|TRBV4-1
CASSQDPSGGAKNIQYF
TGCGCCAGCAGCCAAGACCCTAGCGGGGGGGCCAAAAACATTCAGTACTTC
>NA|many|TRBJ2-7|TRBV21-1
CASSRTASTYEQYF
TGTGCCAGCAGCCGGACGGCCAGCACATACGAGCAGTACTTC
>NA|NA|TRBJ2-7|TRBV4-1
CASSQDERRQDEQYF
TGCGCCAGCAGCCAAGATGAGAGGCGCCAGGACGAGCAGTACTTC
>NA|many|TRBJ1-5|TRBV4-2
CASSQAETEPQHF
TGTGCCAGCAGCCAAGCGGAGACAGAGCCCCAGCATTTT
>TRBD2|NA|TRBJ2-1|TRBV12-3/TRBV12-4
CASTEYSGDNEQFF
TGTGCCAGCACCGAATATAGCGGGGACAATGAGCAGTTCTTC
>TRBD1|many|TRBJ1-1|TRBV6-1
CASSRSDRGTEAFF
TGTGCCAGCAGCCGCTCGGACAGGGGCACTGAAGCTTTCTTT
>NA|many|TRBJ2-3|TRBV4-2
CASSQDTSLPQYF
TGTGCCAGCAGCCAAGATACATCCCTCCCGCAGTATTTT
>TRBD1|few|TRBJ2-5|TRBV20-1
CSARGTDQETQYF
TGCAGTGCTAGGGGGACAGACCAAGAGACCCAGTACTTC
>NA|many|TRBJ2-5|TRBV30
CACETQYF
TGTGCCTGTGAGACCCAGTACTTC
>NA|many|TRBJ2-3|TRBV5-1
CASSLVQGSGGDTQYF
TGCGCCAGCAGCTTGGTTCAGGGGAGCGGTGGGGATACGCAGTATTTT
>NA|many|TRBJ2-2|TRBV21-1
CASSKVAGGPAGELFF
TGTGCCAGCAGCAAAGTGGCGGGGGGGCCCGCCGGGGAGCTGTTTTTT
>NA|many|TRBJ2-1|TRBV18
CASFPQQGTVDNEQFF
TGTGCCAGCTTCCCCCAACAGGGAACGGTGGACAATGAGCAGTTCTTC
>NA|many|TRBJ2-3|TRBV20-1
CSASQGPDTQYF
TGCAGTGCTAGTCAGGGGCCAGATACGCAGTATTTT
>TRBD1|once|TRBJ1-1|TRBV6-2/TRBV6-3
CASGSGQGASWNTEAFF
TGTGCCAGCGGTAGCGGACAGGGGGCTAGTTGGAACACTGAAGCTTTCTTT
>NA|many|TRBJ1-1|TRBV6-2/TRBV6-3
CASSPRANREAFF
TGTGCCAGCAGTCCCCGAGCGAATCGTGAAGCTTTCTTT
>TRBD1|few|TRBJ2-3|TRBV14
CASSLRTGLTDTQYF
TGTGCCAGCAGCCTAAGGACAGGTCTCACAGATACGCAGTATTTT
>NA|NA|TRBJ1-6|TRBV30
CAWIVGQGGDSPLHF
TGTGCCTGGATCGTCGGCCAGGGTGGGGATTCACCCCTCCACTTT
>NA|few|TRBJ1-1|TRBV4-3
CASSQGRGTEAFF
TGCGCCAGCAGCCAAGGTAGGGGGACTGAAGCTTTCTTT
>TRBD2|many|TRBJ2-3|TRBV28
CASSPTSGGPGTDTQYF
TGTGCCAGCAGCCCGACGTCGGGGGGGCCAGGGACAGATACGCAGTATTTT
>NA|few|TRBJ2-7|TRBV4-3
CASSQVSDSYEQYF
TGCGCCAGCAGCCAAGTCTCGGACTCCTACGAGCAGTACTTC